This T cell receptor beta chain was found in a study of long-term antiretroviral therapy in people with HIV. Germline trimming cut 4 bases from V and 5 bases from J; bases unmatched to any gene: 6. This CDR3 spans 14 amino acids. Germline CDR1 reads SGHNT; CDR2 reads YYREEE (reference sequence). Version v3.0 of the immunoSEQ assay was performed at survey level. Only in-frame clones appear in the TCRdb table, and some are missing; sequencing was by immunoSEQ multiplex PCR. This table holds 30,000 or so clones, roughly 84% found once. This clone turned up a few times. Sequenced here: unsorted PBMCs, sampled 0.4 years after starting antiretroviral therapy. The chain links TRBV5-4 to TRBJ1-1; 9 nucleotides line up with TRBD1. The clonotype originates from a man between 18 and 29 years old with HIV. CDR3 protein: CASSKDRGRTEAFF. The DNA of the CDR3 is TGTGCCAGCAGCAAGGACAGGGGAAGAACTGAAGCTTTCTTT.